The rows below give T cell receptor beta chains drawn from one sample of a study of CD8 T cells in ankylosing spondylitis. TCRdb reprocessed the 5' RACE reads via MiXCR and lists one record per CDR3 protein. The table lists 250,000 to 300,000 distinct CDR3 sequences, around 20% of them singletons, with 7.5% to 9% in the top ten. Material: blood, either unsorted or a sorted T cell fraction (not recorded which). These TCRs come from a male donor with ankylosing spondylitis or in good health (not recorded which). The CDR3 runs from the conserved cysteine through the conserved F or W. The order of the fields is D gene, clone size, V gene, J gene, CDR3 protein, CDR3 DNA. D genes are given only for firm matches. Rows may omit the clone size; those that give it use once, few, many or a size class.

TRBD2	.	TRBV29-1	TRBJ2-5	CSVSSGGETQYF	TGCAGCGTTTCTAGCGGGGGAGAGACCCAGTACTTC
.	few	TRBV4-1	TRBJ2-5	CASSPLTRGGETQYF	TGCGCCAGCAGCCCGTTAACTAGGGGGGGAGAGACCCAGTACTTC
.	few	TRBV29-1	TRBJ1-6	CSVDPRRPVPYNSPLHF	TGCAGCGTTGATCCCCGCAGACCCGTACCCTATAATTCACCCCTCCACTTT
.	few	TRBV28	TRBJ1-5	CAGADPGSNQPQHF	TGTGCCGGCGCGGACCCGGGTAGCAATCAGCCCCAGCATTTT
TRBD1	few	TRBV24-1	TRBJ2-2	CATAPWQGASSNTGELFF	TGTGCCACCGCTCCTTGGCAGGGGGCATCCTCGAACACCGGGGAGCTGTTTTTT
.	.	TRBV4-1	TRBJ1-3	CASSATSSSGNTIYF	TGCGCCAGCAGCGCAACCTCGTCCTCTGGAAACACCATATATTTT
.	few	TRBV24-1	TRBJ2-1	CATSDLGSGVHEQFF	TGTGCCACCAGTGATTTGGGTTCCGGGGTCCATGAGCAGTTCTTC
.	few	TRBV15	TRBJ2-2	CATSDIFTGELFF	TGTGCCACCAGCGACATCTTTACCGGGGAGCTGTTTTTT
.	once	TRBV6-4	TRBJ1-5	CASSVELSNQPQHF	TGTGCCAGCAGTGTGGAGCTTAGCAATCAGCCCCAGCATTTT
.	few	TRBV18	TRBJ2-3	CASSPGATDTQYF	TGTGCCAGCTCACCAGGGGCCACAGATACGCAGTATTTT
.	many	TRBV29-1	TRBJ2-3	CSVEEARTDTQYF	TGCAGCGTTGAAGAGGCACGCACAGATACGCAGTATTTT
TRBD2	.	TRBV7-8	TRBJ2-1	CASSSETSGSASYNEQFF	TGTGCCAGCAGTAGCGAGACTAGCGGGAGCGCATCCTACAATGAGCAGTTCTTC
TRBD1	.	TRBV20-1	TRBJ2-5	CSARDHRGIGETQYF	TGCAGTGCTAGAGATCACAGGGGGATCGGGGAGACCCAGTACTTC
.	.	TRBV9	TRBJ2-3	CASSEGGGTDTQYF	TGTGCCAGCAGCGAGGGTGGGGGCACAGATACGCAGTATTTT
.	many	TRBV4-2	TRBJ2-3	CASSQGTSTDTQYF	TGTGCCAGCAGCCAAGGTACTAGCACAGATACGCAGTATTTT
.	.	TRBV12-3/TRBV12-4	TRBJ1-1	CASTWGGARTEAFF	TGTGCCAGCACCTGGGGGGGGGCGCGAACTGAAGCTTTCTTT
TRBD1	.	TRBV27	TRBJ2-1	CATMGQTPSDEQFF	TGTGCCACCATGGGACAGACTCCTTCCGATGAGCAGTTCTTC
.	.	TRBV7-3	TRBJ1-2	CASSQLLGYGYTF	TGTGCCAGCAGCCAGCTCCTGGGCTATGGCTACACCTTC
TRBD1	few	TRBV24-1	TRBJ2-5	CATSDWAGQGAETQYF	TGTGCCACCAGTGATTGGGCTGGACAGGGGGCAGAGACCCAGTACTTC
TRBD2	few	TRBV12-3/TRBV12-4	TRBJ2-1	CASSLGGLAGDNEQFF	TGTGCCAGCAGTCTAGGGGGACTAGCGGGAGACAATGAGCAGTTCTTC
.	.	TRBV20-1	TRBJ1-4	CSATPRPATNEKLFF	TGCAGTGCAACGCCCCGCCCAGCAACTAATGAAAAACTGTTTTTT
.	.	TRBV29-1	TRBJ2-3	CSVALTGPDTQYF	TGCAGCGTGGCCCTTACGGGGCCAGATACGCAGTATTTT
TRBD2	.	TRBV2	TRBJ2-1	CASTYSGGTYNEQFF	TGTGCCAGCACCTACTCGGGGGGAACCTACAATGAGCAGTTCTTC
.	few	TRBV7-3	TRBJ2-3	CASSSGRLTDTQYF	TGTGCCAGCAGCTCCGGACGGCTCACAGATACGCAGTATTTT
.	.	TRBV20-1	TRBJ2-1	CSARGGASSYNEQFF	TGCAGTGCTAGAGGGGGGGCGAGCTCCTACAATGAGCAGTTCTTC